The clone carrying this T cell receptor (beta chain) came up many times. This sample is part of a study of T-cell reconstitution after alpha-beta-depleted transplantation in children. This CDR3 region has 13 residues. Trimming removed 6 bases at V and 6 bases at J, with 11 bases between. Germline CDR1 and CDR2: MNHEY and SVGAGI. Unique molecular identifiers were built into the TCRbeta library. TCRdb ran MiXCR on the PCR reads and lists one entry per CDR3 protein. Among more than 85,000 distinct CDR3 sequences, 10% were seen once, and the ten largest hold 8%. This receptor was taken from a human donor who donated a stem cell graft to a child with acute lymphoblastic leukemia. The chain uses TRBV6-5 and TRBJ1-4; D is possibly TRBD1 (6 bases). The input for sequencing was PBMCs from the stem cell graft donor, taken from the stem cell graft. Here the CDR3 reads CASRRGIYEKLFF. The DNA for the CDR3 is TGTGCCAGCAGGAGGGGGATATATGAAAAACTGTTTTTT.